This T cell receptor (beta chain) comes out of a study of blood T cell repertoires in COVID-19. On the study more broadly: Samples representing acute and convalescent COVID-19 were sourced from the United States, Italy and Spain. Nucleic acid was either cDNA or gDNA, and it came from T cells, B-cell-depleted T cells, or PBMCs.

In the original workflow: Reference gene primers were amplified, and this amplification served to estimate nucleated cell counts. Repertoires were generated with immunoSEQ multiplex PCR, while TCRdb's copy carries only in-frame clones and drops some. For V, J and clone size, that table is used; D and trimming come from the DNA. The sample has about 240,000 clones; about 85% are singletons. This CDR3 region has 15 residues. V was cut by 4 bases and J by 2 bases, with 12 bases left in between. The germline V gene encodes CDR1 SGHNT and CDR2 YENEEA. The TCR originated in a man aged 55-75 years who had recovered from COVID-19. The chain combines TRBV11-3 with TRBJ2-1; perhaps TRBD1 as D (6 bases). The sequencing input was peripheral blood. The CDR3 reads CASSSAGETYNEQFF. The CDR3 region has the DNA TGTGCCAGCAGCTCGGCAGGGGAGACCTACAATGAGCAGTTCTTC.